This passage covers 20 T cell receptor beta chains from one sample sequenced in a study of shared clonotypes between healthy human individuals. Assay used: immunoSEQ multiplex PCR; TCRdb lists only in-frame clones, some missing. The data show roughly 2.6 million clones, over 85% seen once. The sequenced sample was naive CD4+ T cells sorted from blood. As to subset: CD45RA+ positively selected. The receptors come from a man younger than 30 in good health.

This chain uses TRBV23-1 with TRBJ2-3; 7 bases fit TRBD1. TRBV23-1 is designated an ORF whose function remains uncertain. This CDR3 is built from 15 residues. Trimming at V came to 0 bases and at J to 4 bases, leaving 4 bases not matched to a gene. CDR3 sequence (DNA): TGCGCCAGCAGTCAATCGGGGACAGAGTCAGATACGCAGTATTTT. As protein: CASSQSGTESDTQYF.

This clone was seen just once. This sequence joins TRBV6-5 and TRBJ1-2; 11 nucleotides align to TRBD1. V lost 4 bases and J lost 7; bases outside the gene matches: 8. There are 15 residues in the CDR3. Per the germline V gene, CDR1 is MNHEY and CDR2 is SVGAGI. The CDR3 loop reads CASSLASGQGAGYTF. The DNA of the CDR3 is TGTGCCAGCAGTTTAGCGTCAGGACAGGGGGCTGGCTACACCTTC.

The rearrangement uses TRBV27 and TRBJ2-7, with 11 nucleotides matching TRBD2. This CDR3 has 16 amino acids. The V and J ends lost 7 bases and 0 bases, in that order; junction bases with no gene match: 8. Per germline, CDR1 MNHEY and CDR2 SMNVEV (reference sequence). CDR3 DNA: TGTGCCAGCATGCCGGGACTAGCGGACTTCTCCTACGAGCAGTACTTC. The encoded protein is CASMPGLADFSYEQYF.

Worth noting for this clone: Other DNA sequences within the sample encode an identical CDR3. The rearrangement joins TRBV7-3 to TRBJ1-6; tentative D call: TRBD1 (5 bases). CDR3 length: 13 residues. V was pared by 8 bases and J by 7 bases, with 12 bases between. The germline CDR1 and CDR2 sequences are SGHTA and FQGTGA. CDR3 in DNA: TGTGCCAGCTCCCTTGGGGGGAATTCACCCCTCCACTTT. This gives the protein CASSLGGNSPLHF.

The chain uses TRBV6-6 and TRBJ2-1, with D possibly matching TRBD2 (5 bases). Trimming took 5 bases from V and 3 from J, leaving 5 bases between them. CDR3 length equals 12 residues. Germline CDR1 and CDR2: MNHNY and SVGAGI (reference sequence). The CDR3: CASSGSYNEQFF. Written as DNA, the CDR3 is TGTGCCAGCAGTGGGAGCTACAATGAGCAGTTCTTC.

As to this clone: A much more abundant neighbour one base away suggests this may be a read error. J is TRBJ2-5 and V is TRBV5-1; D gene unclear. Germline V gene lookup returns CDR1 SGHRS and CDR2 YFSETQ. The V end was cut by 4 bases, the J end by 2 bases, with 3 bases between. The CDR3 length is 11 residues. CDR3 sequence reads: CASSMQETQYF. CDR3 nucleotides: TGCGCCAGCAGCATGCAAGAGACCCAGTACTTC.

The CDR3 is CASSVTSGGQETQYF. The CDR3, as DNA: TGCGCCAGCAGTGTTACTAGCGGGGGACAAGAGACCCAGTACTTC. The chain has TRBV10-1 and TRBJ2-5, with 11 bases fitting TRBD2. The CDR3 length is 15 residues. Germline lookup yields CDR1 WNHNN and CDR2 SYGVQD (reference sequence). The V and J ends lost 4 bases and 2 bases, in that order; junction bases with no gene match: 3.

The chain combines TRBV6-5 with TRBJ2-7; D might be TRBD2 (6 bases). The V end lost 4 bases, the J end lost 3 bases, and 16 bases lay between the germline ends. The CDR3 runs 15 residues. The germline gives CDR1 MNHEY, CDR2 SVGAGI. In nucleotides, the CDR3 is TGTGCCAGCAGTTTATACATCGGGGGAAGCTACGAGCAGTACTTC. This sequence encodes CASSLYIGGSYEQYF.

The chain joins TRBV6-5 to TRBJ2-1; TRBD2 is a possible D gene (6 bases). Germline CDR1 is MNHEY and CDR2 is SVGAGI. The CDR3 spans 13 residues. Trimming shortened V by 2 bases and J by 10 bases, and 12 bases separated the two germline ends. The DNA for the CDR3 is TGTGCCAGCAGTTACGGGGGGACGGGGGAGCAGTTCTTC. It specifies CASSYGGTGEQFF.

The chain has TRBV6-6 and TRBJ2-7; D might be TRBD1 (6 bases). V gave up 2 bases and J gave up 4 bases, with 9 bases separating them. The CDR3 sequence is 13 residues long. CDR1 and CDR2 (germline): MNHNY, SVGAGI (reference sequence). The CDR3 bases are TGTGCCAGCAGTTACGGACAGCCATACGAGCAGTACTTC. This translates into CASSYGQPYEQYF.

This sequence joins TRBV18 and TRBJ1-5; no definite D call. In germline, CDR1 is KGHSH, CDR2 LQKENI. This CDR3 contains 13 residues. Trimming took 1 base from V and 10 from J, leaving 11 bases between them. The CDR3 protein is CASSPLLGNPQHF. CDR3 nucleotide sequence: TGTGCCAGCTCACCACTCCTGGGGAACCCCCAGCATTTT.

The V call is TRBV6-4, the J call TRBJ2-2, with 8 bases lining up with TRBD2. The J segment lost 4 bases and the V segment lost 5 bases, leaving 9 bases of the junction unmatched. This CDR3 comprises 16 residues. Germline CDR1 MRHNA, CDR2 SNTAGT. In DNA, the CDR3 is TGTGCCAGCAGTAAGACCGGGACTAGGGGCACCGGGGAGCTGTTTTTT. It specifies CASSKTGTRGTGELFF.

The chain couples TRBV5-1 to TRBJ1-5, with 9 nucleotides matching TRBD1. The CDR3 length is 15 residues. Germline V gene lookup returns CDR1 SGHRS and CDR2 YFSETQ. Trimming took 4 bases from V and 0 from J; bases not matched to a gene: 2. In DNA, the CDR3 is TGCGCCAGCAGCCAGGGACAGGGTAGCAATCAGCCCCAGCATTTT. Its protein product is CASSQGQGSNQPQHF.

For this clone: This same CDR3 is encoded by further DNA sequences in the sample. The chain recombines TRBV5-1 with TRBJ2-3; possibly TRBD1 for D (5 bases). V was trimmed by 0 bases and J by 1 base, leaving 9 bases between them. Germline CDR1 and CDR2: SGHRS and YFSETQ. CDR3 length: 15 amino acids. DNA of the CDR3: TGCGCCAGCAGCTTGGAGGGCAGGGGCACAGATACGCAGTATTTT. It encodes CASSLEGRGTDTQYF.

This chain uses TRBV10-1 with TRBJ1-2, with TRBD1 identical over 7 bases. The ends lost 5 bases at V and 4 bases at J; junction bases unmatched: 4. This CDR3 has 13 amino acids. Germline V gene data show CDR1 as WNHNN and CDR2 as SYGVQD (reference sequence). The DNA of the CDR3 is TGCGCCAGCAGTCAAGGGGGCGGCTATGGCTACACCTTC. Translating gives CASSQGGGYGYTF.

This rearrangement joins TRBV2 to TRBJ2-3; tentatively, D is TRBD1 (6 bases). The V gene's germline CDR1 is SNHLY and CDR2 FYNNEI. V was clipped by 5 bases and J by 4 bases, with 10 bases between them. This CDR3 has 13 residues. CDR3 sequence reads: CASSQQGSDTQYF. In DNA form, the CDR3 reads TGTGCCAGCAGTCAACAGGGCTCAGATACGCAGTATTTT. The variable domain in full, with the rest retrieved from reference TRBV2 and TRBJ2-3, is EPEVTQTPSHQVTQMGQEVILRCVPISNHLYFYWYRQILGQKVEFLVSFYNNEISEKSEIFDDQFSVERPDGSNFTLKIRSTKLEDSAMYFCASSQQGSDTQYFGPGTRLTVL.

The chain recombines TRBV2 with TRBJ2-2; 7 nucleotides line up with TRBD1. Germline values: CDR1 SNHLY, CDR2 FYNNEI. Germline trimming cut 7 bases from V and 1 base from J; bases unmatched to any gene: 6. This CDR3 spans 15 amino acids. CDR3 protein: CASTPGTVNTGELFF. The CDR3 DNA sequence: TGTGCCAGCACCCCCGGGACAGTGAACACCGGGGAGCTGTTTTTT.

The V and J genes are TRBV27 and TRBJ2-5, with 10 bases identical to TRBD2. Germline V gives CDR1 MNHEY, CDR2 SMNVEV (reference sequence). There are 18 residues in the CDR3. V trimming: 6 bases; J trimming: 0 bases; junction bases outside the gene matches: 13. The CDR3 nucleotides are TGTGCCAGCAGCCCCGGGACTAGCGCGCTCCCATACCAAGAGACCCAGTACTTC. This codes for CASSPGTSALPYQETQYF.

The CDR3, as DNA: TGTGCCAGAACCCCCGGGACAGGGGGCTCCTACGAGCAGTACTTC. It yields the protein CARTPGTGGSYEQYF. V gene TRBV5-3 combines with J gene TRBJ2-5, with 11 bases lining up with TRBD1. TRBJ2-7 matches the DNA end more closely, so the J call is doubtful. TRBV5-3 is an ORF; its function is uncertain. The CDR3 contains 15 residues.

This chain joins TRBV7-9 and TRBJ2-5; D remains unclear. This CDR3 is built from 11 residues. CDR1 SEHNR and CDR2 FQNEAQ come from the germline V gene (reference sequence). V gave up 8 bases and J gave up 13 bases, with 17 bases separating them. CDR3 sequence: CASSLGGPSYF. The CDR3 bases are TGTGCCAGCTCCCTGGGTGGACCTTCGTACTTC. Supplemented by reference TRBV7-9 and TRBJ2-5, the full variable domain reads DTGVSQNPRHKITKRGQNVTFRCDPISEHNRLYWYRQTLGQGPEFLTYFQNEAQLEKSRLLSDRFSAERPKGSFSTLEIQRTEQGDSAMYLCASSLGGPSYFGPGTRLLVL.